The TCR beta chain described here comes from a study of blood T cell repertoires in COVID-19. Study information: Acute and convalescent COVID-19 specimens originated in the United States, Italy and Spain.

The length of the CDR3 is 15 residues. The germline V gene has CDR1 GTSNPN and CDR2 SVGIG (reference sequence). The J segment lost 5 bases and the V segment lost 1 base, leaving 5 bases of the junction unmatched. Measured with immunoSEQ multiplex PCR; TCRdb has only the in-frame clones, and not every one. The sample records 200,000 to 250,000 clones, less than 90% being singletons. Recovered status in Cohort 3 required two negative PCRs, clearance, or symptom resolution. The receptor was derived from a woman between 35 and 50 years old who had recovered from COVID-19. The J gene is TRBJ2-3, the V gene TRBV30; TRBD2 matches at 11 bases. Sequenced material: PBMCs or T cells enriched from blood (not recorded which). The CDR3 protein is CAWSAVAGGRDTQYF. The CDR3 coding sequence is TGTGCCTGGAGTGCCGTAGCGGGAGGGCGAGATACGCAGTATTTT.